This is a list of T cell receptor beta chains from one sample in a study of cytomegalovirus exposure and HLA in healthy donors. Here immunoSEQ multiplex PCR was the method, and the copy in TCRdb shows in-frame clones only, minus some. The profile shows about 100,000 clones, roughly 82% of them singletons. The sequenced sample consisted of PBMCs. The receptors originated from a woman aged 18-30 years in good health and CMV-seronegative. The conserved cysteine and the conserved F or W are not part of the CDR3 here. Each record gives: V gene, J gene, D gene, CDR3 protein. The D gene is left open where the match is weak.

v_gene: TRBV28
j_gene: TRBJ2-1
d_gene: TRBD2
CDR3aa: ASSLPLAGAKEQF

v_gene: TRBV28
j_gene: TRBJ2-7
d_gene: TRBD1
CDR3aa: ASSFGDSYEQY

v_gene: TRBV4-3
j_gene: TRBJ2-7
d_gene: TRBD1
CDR3aa: ASSQESLDRGYEQY

v_gene: TRBV11-2
j_gene: TRBJ2-1
d_gene: TRBD2
CDR3aa: ASSSPRGSGSYNEQF

v_gene: TRBV19
j_gene: TRBJ2-1
d_gene: NA
CDR3aa: ASSIFRALNNEQF

v_gene: TRBV13
j_gene: TRBJ2-7
d_gene: NA
CDR3aa: ASSSSWHEQY

v_gene: TRBV7-9
j_gene: TRBJ1-2
d_gene: TRBD1
CDR3aa: VSSQMTGGSYGYT

v_gene: TRBV11-2
j_gene: TRBJ2-2
d_gene: TRBD1
CDR3aa: ASRRRTGSNTGELF

v_gene: TRBV6-6
j_gene: TRBJ2-7
d_gene: NA
CDR3aa: ASSFEGHEQY

v_gene: TRBV5-8
j_gene: TRBJ1-5
d_gene: NA
CDR3aa: ASSLEGADWQPQH

v_gene: TRBV5-6
j_gene: TRBJ2-5
d_gene: NA
CDR3aa: ASETQGGETQY

v_gene: TRBV19
j_gene: TRBJ1-1
d_gene: NA
CDR3aa: ASSTTWAAHGNTEAF

v_gene: TRBV7-2
j_gene: TRBJ2-7
d_gene: NA
CDR3aa: ASSLAAESGVRQY

v_gene: TRBV18
j_gene: TRBJ2-3
d_gene: TRBD2
CDR3aa: ASSPTSGSADTQY

v_gene: TRBV28
j_gene: TRBJ1-6
d_gene: TRBD1
CDR3aa: ASSSNRGSGGSPLH

v_gene: TRBV4-1
j_gene: TRBJ2-2
d_gene: TRBD2
CDR3aa: ASSLLIGLAGGPNGELF

v_gene: TRBV4-2
j_gene: TRBJ2-3
d_gene: NA
CDR3aa: ASSPGGETGRFTDTQY

v_gene: TRBV4-1
j_gene: TRBJ2-7
d_gene: NA
CDR3aa: ASSQGSQEGYEQY

v_gene: TRBV6-1
j_gene: TRBJ2-7
d_gene: TRBD1
CDR3aa: ASSVSAGTGSYEQY

v_gene: TRBV7-9
j_gene: TRBJ2-3
d_gene: NA
CDR3aa: ASRGVGESTDTQY

v_gene: TRBV30
j_gene: TRBJ2-4
d_gene: TRBD1
CDR3aa: AWSPGTGFGGGIQY

v_gene: TRBV19
j_gene: TRBJ1-2
d_gene: TRBD1
CDR3aa: ASTTRADRANGYT

v_gene: TRBV6-1
j_gene: TRBJ2-7
d_gene: NA
CDR3aa: ASSEARGAPSYEQY

v_gene: TRBV7-2
j_gene: TRBJ2-1
d_gene: NA
CDR3aa: ASSLGGSLNEQF

v_gene: TRBV5-1
j_gene: TRBJ2-2
d_gene: NA
CDR3aa: ASSLVVGTGELF

v_gene: TRBV11-2
j_gene: TRBJ2-2
d_gene: NA
CDR3aa: ASSLDYRANTGELF

v_gene: TRBV19
j_gene: TRBJ1-2
d_gene: NA
CDR3aa: ATRKIGELDYGYT